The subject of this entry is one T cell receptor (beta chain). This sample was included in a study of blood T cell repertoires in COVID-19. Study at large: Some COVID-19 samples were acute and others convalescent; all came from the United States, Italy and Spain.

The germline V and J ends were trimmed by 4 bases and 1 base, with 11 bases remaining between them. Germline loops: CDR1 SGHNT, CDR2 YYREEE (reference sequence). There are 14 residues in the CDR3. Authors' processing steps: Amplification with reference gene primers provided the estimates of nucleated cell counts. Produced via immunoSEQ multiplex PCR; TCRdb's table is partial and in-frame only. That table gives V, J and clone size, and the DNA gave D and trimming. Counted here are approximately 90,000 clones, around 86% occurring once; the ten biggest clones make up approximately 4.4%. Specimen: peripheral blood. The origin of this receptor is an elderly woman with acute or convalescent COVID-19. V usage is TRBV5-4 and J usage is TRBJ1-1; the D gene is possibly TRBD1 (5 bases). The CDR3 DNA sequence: TGTGCCAGCAGCGATCCTAGGGGGAACACTGAAGCTTTCTTT. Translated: CASSDPRGNTEAFF.